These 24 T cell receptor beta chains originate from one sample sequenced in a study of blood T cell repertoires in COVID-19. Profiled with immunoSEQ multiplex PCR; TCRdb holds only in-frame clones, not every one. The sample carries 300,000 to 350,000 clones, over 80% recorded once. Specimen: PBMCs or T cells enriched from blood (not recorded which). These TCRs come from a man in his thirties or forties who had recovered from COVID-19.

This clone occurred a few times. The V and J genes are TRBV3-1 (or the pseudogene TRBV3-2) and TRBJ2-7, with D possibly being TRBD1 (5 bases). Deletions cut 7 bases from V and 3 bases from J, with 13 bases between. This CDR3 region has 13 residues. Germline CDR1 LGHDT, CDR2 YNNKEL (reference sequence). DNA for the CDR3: TGTGCCAGCACCGCCCTAGGGGACTACGAGCAGTACTTC. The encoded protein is CASTALGDYEQYF.

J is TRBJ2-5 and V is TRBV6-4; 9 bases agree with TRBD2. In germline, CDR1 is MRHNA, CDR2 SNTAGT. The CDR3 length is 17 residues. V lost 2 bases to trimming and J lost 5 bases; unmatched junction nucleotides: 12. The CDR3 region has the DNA TGTGCCAGCAGTGACAAAGCGGGGGGCCCCAGTTGGGAGACCCAGTACTTC. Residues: CASSDKAGGPSWETQYF.

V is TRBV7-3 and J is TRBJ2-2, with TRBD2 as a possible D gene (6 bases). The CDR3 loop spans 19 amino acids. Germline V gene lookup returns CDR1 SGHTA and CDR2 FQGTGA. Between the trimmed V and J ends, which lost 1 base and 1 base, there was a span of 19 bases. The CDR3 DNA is TGTGCCAGCAGCTTAATGGCTAGCGTTGCGACGGGGAACACCGGGGAGCTGTTTTTT. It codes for CASSLMASVATGNTGELFF.

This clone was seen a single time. CDR3 in DNA: TGTGCCAGCAGCTTAGCAGGACAGCTTTATCAGCCCCAGCATTTT. Its translation: CASSLAGQLYQPQHF. V and J are TRBV7-2 and TRBJ1-5; D is possibly TRBD1 (6 bases). The V gene's germline CDR1 is SGHTA and CDR2 FQGNSA. CDR3 length equals 15 residues. Trimming stripped 0 bases from V and 5 bases from J, with 11 bases between.

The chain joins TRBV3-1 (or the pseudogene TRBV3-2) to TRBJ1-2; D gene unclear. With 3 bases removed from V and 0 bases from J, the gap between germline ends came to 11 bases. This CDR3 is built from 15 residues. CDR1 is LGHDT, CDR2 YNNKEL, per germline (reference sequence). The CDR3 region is CASSQDAGTNYGYTF. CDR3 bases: TGTGCCAGCAGCCAGGACGCCGGGACTAACTATGGCTACACCTTC.

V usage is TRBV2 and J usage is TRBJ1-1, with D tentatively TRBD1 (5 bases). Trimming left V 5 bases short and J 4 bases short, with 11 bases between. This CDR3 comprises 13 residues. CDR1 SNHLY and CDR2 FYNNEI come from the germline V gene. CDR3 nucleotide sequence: TGTGCCAGCAGTCAGTTCGGGGGCACTGAAGCTTTCTTT. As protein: CASSQFGGTEAFF.

CDR3 sequence reads: CASSLTGENSPLHF. CDR3 coding DNA: TGTGCCAGCAGCTTAACAGGGGAGAATTCACCCCTCCACTTT. The chain combines TRBV11-3 with TRBJ1-6, with TRBD1 matching 7 bases. V trimming: 2 bases; J trimming: 7 bases; junction bases outside the gene matches: 2. The CDR3 is 14 residues long. Germline V gives CDR1 SGHNT, CDR2 YENEEA.

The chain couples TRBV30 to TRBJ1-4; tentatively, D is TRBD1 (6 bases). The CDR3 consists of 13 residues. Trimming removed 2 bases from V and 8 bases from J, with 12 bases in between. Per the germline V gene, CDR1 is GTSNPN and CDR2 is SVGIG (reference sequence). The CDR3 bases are TGTGCCTGGAGTAGGCAGGGGTGGGAAAAACTGTTTTTT. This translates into CAWSRQGWEKLFF.

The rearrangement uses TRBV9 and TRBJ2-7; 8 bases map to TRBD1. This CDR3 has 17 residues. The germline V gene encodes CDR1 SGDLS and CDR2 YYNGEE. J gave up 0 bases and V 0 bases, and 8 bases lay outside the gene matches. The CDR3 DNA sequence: TGTGCCAGCAGCGTAGCTACGGGACAGGATCCCTCCTACGAGCAGTACTTC. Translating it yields CASSVATGQDPSYEQYF.

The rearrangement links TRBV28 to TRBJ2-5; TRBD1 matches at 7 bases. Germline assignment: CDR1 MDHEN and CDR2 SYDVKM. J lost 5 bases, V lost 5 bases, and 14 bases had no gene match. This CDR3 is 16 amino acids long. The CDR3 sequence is CASSTRQSRGRETQYF. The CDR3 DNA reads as TGTGCCAGCAGTACAAGACAATCGAGGGGGCGGGAGACCCAGTACTTC.

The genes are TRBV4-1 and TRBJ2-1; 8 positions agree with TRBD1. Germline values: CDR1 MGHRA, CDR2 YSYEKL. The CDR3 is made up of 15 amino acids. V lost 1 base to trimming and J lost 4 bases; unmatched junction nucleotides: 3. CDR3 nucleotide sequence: TGCGCCAGCAGCCAAGGGACAGGGTATTACAATGAGCAGTTCTTC. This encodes CASSQGTGYYNEQFF.

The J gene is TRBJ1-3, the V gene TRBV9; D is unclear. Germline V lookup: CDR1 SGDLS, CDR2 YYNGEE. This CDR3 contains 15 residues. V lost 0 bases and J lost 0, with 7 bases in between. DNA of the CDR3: TGTGCCAGCAGCGTAGAGCAAGCCTCTGGAAACACCATATATTTT. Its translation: CASSVEQASGNTIYF.

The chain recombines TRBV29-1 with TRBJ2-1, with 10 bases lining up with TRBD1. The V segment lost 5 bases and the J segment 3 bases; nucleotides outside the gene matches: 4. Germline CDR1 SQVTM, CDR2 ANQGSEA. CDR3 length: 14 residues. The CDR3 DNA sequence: TGCAGCGTTAATCGGGACAGGGGCTACAATGAGCAGTTCTTC. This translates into CSVNRDRGYNEQFF.

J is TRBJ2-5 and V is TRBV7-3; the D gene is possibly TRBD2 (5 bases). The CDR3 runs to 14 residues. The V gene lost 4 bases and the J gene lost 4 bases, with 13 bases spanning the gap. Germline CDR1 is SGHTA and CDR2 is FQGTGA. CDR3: CASSSGLVGETQYF. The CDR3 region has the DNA TGTGCCAGCAGCTCCGGACTGGTCGGAGAGACCCAGTACTTC. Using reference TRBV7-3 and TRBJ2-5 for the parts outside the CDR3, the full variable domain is GAGVSQTPSNKVTEKGKYVELRCDPISGHTALYWYRQSLGQGPEFLIYFQGTGAADDSGLPNDRFFAVRPEGSVSTLKIQRTERGDSAVYLCASSSGLVGETQYFGPGTRLLVL.

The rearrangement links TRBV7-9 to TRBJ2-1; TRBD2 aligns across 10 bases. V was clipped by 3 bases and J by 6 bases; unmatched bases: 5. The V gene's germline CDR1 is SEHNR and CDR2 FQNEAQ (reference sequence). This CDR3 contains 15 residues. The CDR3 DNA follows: TGTGCCAGCAGCTTGAGCGGGGGGGATGGCAATGAGCAGTTCTTC. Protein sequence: CASSLSGGDGNEQFF.

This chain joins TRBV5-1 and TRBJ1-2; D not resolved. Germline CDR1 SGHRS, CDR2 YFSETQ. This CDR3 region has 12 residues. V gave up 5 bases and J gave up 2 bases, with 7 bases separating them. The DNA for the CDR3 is TGCGCCAGCAGACGGGAGAACTATGGCTACACCTTC. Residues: CASRRENYGYTF.

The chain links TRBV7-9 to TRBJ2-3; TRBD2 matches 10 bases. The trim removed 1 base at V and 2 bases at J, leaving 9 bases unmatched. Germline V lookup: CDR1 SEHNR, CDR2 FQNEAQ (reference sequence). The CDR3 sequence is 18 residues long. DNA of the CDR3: TGTGCCAGCAGCTTAGAAGCGGGGGGGCCCGGGCACACAGATACGCAGTATTTT. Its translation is CASSLEAGGPGHTDTQYF.

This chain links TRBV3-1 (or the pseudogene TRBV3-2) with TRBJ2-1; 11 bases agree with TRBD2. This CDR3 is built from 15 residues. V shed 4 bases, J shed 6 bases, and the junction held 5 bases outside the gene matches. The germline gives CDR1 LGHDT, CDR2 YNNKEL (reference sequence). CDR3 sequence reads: CASSPLAGGFNEQFF. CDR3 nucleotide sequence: TGTGCCAGCAGCCCTCTAGCGGGGGGCTTCAATGAGCAGTTCTTC.

The CDR3 region is CASRPRGRVDTQYF. DNA for the CDR3: TGTGCCAGCAGGCCAAGGGGGCGGGTGGATACGCAGTATTTT. The gene calls are TRBV28 and TRBJ2-3; TRBD1 agrees at 7 bases. The germline V gene encodes CDR1 MDHEN and CDR2 SYDVKM. There are 14 residues in the CDR3. Trimming cost V 6 bases and J 6 bases; bases outside gene matches: 9.

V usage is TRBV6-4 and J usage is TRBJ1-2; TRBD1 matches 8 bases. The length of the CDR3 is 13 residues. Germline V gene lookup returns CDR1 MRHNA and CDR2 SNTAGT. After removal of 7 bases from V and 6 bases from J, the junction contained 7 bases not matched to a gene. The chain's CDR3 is CASIGQGRNGYTF. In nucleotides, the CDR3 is TGTGCCAGCATAGGACAGGGACGGAATGGCTACACCTTC.

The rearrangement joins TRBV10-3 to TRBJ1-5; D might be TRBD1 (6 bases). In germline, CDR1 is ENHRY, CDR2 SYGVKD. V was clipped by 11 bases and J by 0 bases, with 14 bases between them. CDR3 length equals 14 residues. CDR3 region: CASTGQHSNQPQHF. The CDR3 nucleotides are TGTGCCTCTACGGGACAACATAGCAATCAGCCCCAGCATTTT.

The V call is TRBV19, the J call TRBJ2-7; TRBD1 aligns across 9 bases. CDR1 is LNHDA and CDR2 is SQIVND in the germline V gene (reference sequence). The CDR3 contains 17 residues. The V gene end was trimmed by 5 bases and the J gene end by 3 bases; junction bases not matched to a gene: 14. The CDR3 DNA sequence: TGTGCCAGTAGTCTCCTCCGCCCGGGACAGGGATACTACGAGCAGTACTTC. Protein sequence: CASSLLRPGQGYYEQYF.

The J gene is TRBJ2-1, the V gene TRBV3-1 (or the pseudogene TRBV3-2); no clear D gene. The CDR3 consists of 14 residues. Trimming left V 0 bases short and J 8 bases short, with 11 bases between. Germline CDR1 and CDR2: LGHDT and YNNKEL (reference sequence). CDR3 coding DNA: TGTGCCAGCAGCCAAGAGGCTGTCCGGGATGAGCAGTTCTTC. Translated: CASSQEAVRDEQFF.

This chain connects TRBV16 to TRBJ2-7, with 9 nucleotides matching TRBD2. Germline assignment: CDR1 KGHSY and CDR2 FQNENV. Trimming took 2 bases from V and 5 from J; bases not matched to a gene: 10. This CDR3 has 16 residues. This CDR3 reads CASSQRHGTSKDEQYF. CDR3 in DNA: TGTGCCAGCAGCCAACGCCACGGGACTAGCAAAGACGAGCAGTACTTC.